The 17 T cell receptor beta chains reported below all come from one sample, sequenced in a study of blood T cell repertoires in COVID-19. Some clones are missing from TCRdb's copy, which holds only in-frame ones; the method was immunoSEQ multiplex PCR. The data hold 200,000 to 300,000 clones, with roughly 80% observed a single time. Source material: peripheral blood. These receptors originate from a woman aged 55 to 70 with active or convalescent COVID-19.

The CDR3, as DNA: TGTGCCAGCAGCGTCGGGACAGCGCACAATGAGCAGTTCTTC. Protein: CASSVGTAHNEQFF. The rearrangement uses TRBV9 and TRBJ2-1, with 7 bases matching TRBD1. CDR3 size: 14 residues. Looked up from germline, CDR1 is SGDLS and CDR2 is YYNGEE. V lost 2 bases to trimming and J lost 5 bases; unmatched junction nucleotides: 4.

The CDR3 spells CAIGTITNYGYTF. Written as DNA, the CDR3 is TGTGCCATCGGGACTATTACTAACTATGGCTACACCTTC. The chain is built from TRBV10-3 and TRBJ1-2, with a tentative D call TRBD1 (5 bases). V was shortened by 8 bases and J by 0 bases, with 10 bases between the two germline ends. The CDR3 spans 13 residues. Germline V gene sequence: CDR1 ENHRY, CDR2 SYGVKD.

The J gene is TRBJ2-1, the V gene TRBV24-1, with 15 bases matching TRBD2. The CDR3 loop spans 17 amino acids. With 3 bases clipped from V and 8 bases from J, the junction kept 7 bases outside the gene matches. Germline CDR1 reads KGHDR; CDR2 reads SFDVKD. The chain's CDR3 is CATSDGRTSGRGYEQFF. The CDR3 DNA is TGTGCCACCAGTGATGGCAGGACTAGCGGGAGGGGGTATGAGCAGTTCTTC.

In the case of this clone: A much larger clonotype is one base distant, so this may be a read error. This same CDR3 is encoded by further DNA sequences in the sample. The CDR3 bases are TGTGCCAGCAGCTTAGATCGGGACACCGAAGCTTTCTTT. Its protein product is CASSLDRDTEAFF. The chain couples TRBV11-2 to TRBJ1-1; tentatively, D is TRBD1 (6 bases). This CDR3 is built from 13 residues. Germline assignment: CDR1 SGHAT and CDR2 FQNNGV.

The CDR3 protein is CAWIPPGSGYNEQFF. Written as DNA, the CDR3 is TGTGCCTGGATTCCCCCCGGGAGTGGCTACAATGAGCAGTTCTTC. The chain combines TRBV30 with TRBJ2-1; TRBD2 is a possible D gene (6 bases). Trimming pared 4 bases from V and 3 bases from J, leaving 16 bases between. Germline CDR1 and CDR2: GTSNPN and SVGIG (reference sequence). The CDR3 contains 15 residues.

The chain employs TRBV7-9 and TRBJ2-3; D gene uncertain. The CDR3 totals 14 residues. V dropped 5 bases and J dropped 0 bases, with 9 bases sitting between them. The germline gives CDR1 SEHNR, CDR2 FQNEAQ (reference sequence). CDR3 coding DNA: TGTGCCAGCAGCGTATTCCAGAGCACAGATACGCAGTATTTT. It encodes CASSVFQSTDTQYF.

This chain links TRBV5-1 with TRBJ2-5; 8 positions match TRBD1. V was clipped by 4 bases and J by 5 bases; unmatched bases: 10. The V gene's germline CDR1 is SGHRS and CDR2 YFSETQ. CDR3 length: 15 residues. This chain's CDR3 is CASSPSDRDRETQYF. As DNA, the CDR3 is TGCGCCAGCAGCCCCTCGGACAGGGATAGGGAGACCCAGTACTTC.

This chain joins TRBV21-1 and TRBJ2-1; TRBD2, the D gene given by the table, was not confirmed from the DNA. TRBV21-1 constitutes a pseudogene. The CDR3 has 16 residues. The CDR3 loop is CASSKKSTSGSDEQFF. In nucleotides, the CDR3 is TGTGCCAGCAGCAAAAAAAGTACTAGCGGGAGTGATGAGCAGTTCTTC.

The V and J genes are TRBV3-1 (or the pseudogene TRBV3-2) and TRBJ2-3; 7 nucleotides match TRBD1. The CDR3 covers 15 residues. V trimming: 5 bases; J trimming: 2 bases; junction bases outside the gene matches: 7. Germline V gene lookup returns CDR1 LGHDT and CDR2 YNNKEL (reference sequence). The CDR3 reads CASSSLQGFTDTQYF. The CDR3, as DNA: TGTGCCAGCAGCAGCTTACAGGGGTTCACAGATACGCAGTATTTT.

V gene TRBV9 combines with J gene TRBJ1-6, with D perhaps matching TRBD1 (6 bases). The CDR3 totals 15 residues. Germline V CDR1 and CDR2: SGDLS, YYNGEE. V was cut by 3 bases and J by 5 bases, with 12 bases left in between. DNA of the CDR3: TGTGCCAGCAGCGCCCCAGGGGCAAATAATTCACCCCTCCACTTT. Translation gives CASSAPGANNSPLHF.

V and J are TRBV5-4 and TRBJ1-3; TRBD1 matches at 7 bases. Germline assignment: CDR1 SGHNT and CDR2 YYREEE (reference sequence). CDR3 length equals 14 residues. The V segment lost 4 bases and the J segment 1 base; nucleotides outside the gene matches: 2. DNA of the CDR3: TGTGCCAGCAGCCAGACAGGGTCTGGAAACACCATATATTTT. Translation gives CASSQTGSGNTIYF. The entire variable domain, with the rest obtained from reference TRBV5-4 and TRBJ1-3, is as follows: ETGVTQSPTHLIKTRGQQVTLRCSSQSGHNTVSWYQQALGQGPQFIFQYYREEENGRGNFPPRFSGLQFPNYSSELNVNALELDDSALYLCASSQTGSGNTIYFGEGSWLTVV.

This chain links TRBV15 with TRBJ1-4; D gene ambiguous. CDR1 and CDR2 (germline): LNHNV, YYDKDF (reference sequence). CDR3 size: 15 residues. V was cut by 3 bases and J by 6 bases, with 14 bases left in between. The CDR3 bases are TGTGCCACCAGCAGGGTTTCCAGGCCATATGAAAAACTGTTTTTT. It encodes CATSRVSRPYEKLFF.

The CDR3 DNA reads as TGTGCCAGCAGTTTAGTTGACCGCGGGGTCCTCCACTTT. Translating it yields CASSLVDRGVLHF. This chain uses TRBV12-3 or TRBV12-4 with TRBJ1-6; D is ambiguous. The CDR3 spans 13 residues. V was pared by 1 base and J by 15 bases, with 13 bases between.

The CDR3 loop reads CASSQTSGITDTQYF. The CDR3 DNA reads TGTGCCAGCAGCCAGACTAGCGGGATTACAGATACGCAGTATTTT. The gene calls are TRBV28 and TRBJ2-3, with TRBD2 matching over 11 bases. In germline, CDR1 is MDHEN, CDR2 SYDVKM. This CDR3 comprises 15 residues. J lost 3 bases, V lost 6 bases, and 5 bases had no gene match.

V gene TRBV30 combines with J gene TRBJ1-1; D is unclear. Deletions cut 0 bases from V and 9 bases from J, with 11 bases between. Per the germline V gene, CDR1 is GTSNPN and CDR2 is SVGIG (reference sequence). The CDR3 is 12 amino acids. CDR3 coding DNA: TGTGCCTGGAGTGTTGGGTGGAGACAAGCTTTCTTT. Translating it yields CAWSVGWRQAFF.

The chain carries TRBV20-1 and TRBJ1-2, with unresolved D. Trimming shortened V by 7 bases and J by 2 bases, and 5 bases separated the two germline ends. CDR1 is DFQATT, CDR2 SNEGSKA, per germline (reference sequence). This CDR3 region has 10 residues. CDR3 DNA sequence: TGCAGTGATAAAAACTATGGCTACACCTTC. The encoded protein is CSDKNYGYTF.

The chain links TRBV28 to TRBJ1-6, with 9 bases matching TRBD1. This CDR3 is built from 16 residues. V was pared by 4 bases and J by 6 bases, with 7 bases of the junction left unmatched. Germline V CDR1 and CDR2: MDHEN, SYDVKM. The CDR3 bases are TGTGCCAGCAGTTCCGAACAGGGGGCATTTAATTCACCCCTCCACTTT. Encoded protein: CASSSEQGAFNSPLHF. The complete variable domain, with remaining parts taken from reference TRBV28 and TRBJ1-6, reads DVKVTQSSRYLVKRTGEKVFLECVQDMDHENMFWYRQDPGLGLRLIYFSYDVKMKEKGDIPEGYSVSREKKERFSLILESASTNQTSMYLCASSSEQGAFNSPLHFGNGTRLTVT.